This passage covers 25 T cell receptor beta chains from one sample sequenced in a study of blood T cell repertoires in COVID-19. Generated by immunoSEQ multiplex PCR, the TCRdb table keeps only in-frame clones and is missing some. The sample has over 130,000 clones, 80% to 90% seen once. Sample: peripheral blood. These TCRs come from a man in his sixties or seventies with acute or convalescent COVID-19.

The V call is TRBV19, the J call TRBJ2-3; 11 bases agree with TRBD2. The CDR3 is 16 residues long. The ends lost 1 base at V and 0 bases at J; junction bases unmatched: 0. Germline V CDR1 and CDR2: LNHDA, SQIVND (reference sequence). The chain's CDR3 is CASSIGTSGSTDTQYF. The CDR3 coding sequence is TGTGCCAGTAGTATAGGGACTAGCGGGAGCACAGATACGCAGTATTTT.

This clone was picked up a small number of times. The genes are TRBV5-5 and TRBJ1-4; D remains ambiguous. CDR3 length: 15 amino acids. Germline CDR1 is SGHKS and CDR2 is YYEKEE (reference sequence). V was trimmed by 2 bases and J by 0 bases, leaving 8 bases between them. The CDR3 protein is CASSFTATTNEKLFF. In DNA, the CDR3 is TGTGCCAGCAGCTTCACAGCCACAACTAATGAAAAACTGTTTTTT.

J is TRBJ2-7 and V is TRBV6-2 or TRBV6-3, with a weak D call TRBD1 (6 bases). The germline V gene encodes CDR1 MNHEY and CDR2 SVGEGT. Trimming shortened V by 4 bases and J by 3 bases, and 10 bases separated the two germline ends. This CDR3 is 13 amino acids long. CDR3 in DNA: TGTGCCAGCAGTTCCCTACAGGGCTACGAGCAGTACTTC. It translates to CASSSLQGYEQYF.

This clone has just a few counts. V is TRBV19 and J is TRBJ2-2, with TRBD2 matching 12 bases. The CDR3 has 15 amino acids. The junction had 2 bases not matched to a gene; V was cut back by 6 bases and J by 3 bases. The V gene's germline CDR1 is LNHDA and CDR2 SQIVND (reference sequence). CDR3 in DNA: TGTGCCAGTAGAAGGACTAGCGGGGACACCGGGGAGCTGTTTTTT. It translates to CASRRTSGDTGELFF.

This clone was recorded once. The chain uses TRBV2 and TRBJ1-1, with a tentative D call TRBD1 (5 bases). This CDR3 region has 14 residues. The germline V gene encodes CDR1 SNHLY and CDR2 FYNNEI. With 3 bases removed from V and 0 bases from J, the gap between germline ends came to 8 bases. The CDR3 loop reads CASSEDNVNTEAFF. The CDR3 DNA reads TGTGCCAGCAGTGAGGACAATGTGAACACTGAAGCTTTCTTT.

This clone was seen a few times. The chain has TRBV3-1 (or the pseudogene TRBV3-2) and TRBJ2-3; possible D gene TRBD1, 6 bases. In germline, CDR1 is LGHDT, CDR2 YNNKEL (reference sequence). Between the trimmed V and J ends, which lost 2 bases and 0 bases, there was a span of 15 bases. CDR3 size: 17 residues. For the CDR3, the DNA is TGTGCCAGCAGCCAAAAACAGGGTACATCTAGCACAGATACGCAGTATTTT. Amino acids: CASSQKQGTSSTDTQYF.

The J gene is TRBJ1-1, the V gene TRBV19; a possible D gene is TRBD1 (5 bases). Germline CDR1 LNHDA, CDR2 SQIVND (reference sequence). This CDR3 has 14 amino acids. V shed 3 bases and J shed 7 bases, with 15 bases lying between them. The DNA for the CDR3 is TGTGCCAGTAGTATCCAGTCCTCCCAGGGTGAAGCTTTCTTT. It encodes CASSIQSSQGEAFF. Filled out from reference TRBV19 and TRBJ1-1, the complete variable domain reads DGGITQSPKYLFRKEGQNVTLSCEQNLNHDAMYWYRQDPGQGLRLIYYSQIVNDFQKGDIAEGYSVSREKKESFPLTVTSAQKNPTAFYLCASSIQSSQGEAFFGQGTRLTVV.

The chain recombines TRBV18 with TRBJ1-5, with D possibly matching TRBD1 (6 bases). V lost 3 bases and J lost 5, with 17 bases in between. Germline V gene data show CDR1 as KGHSH and CDR2 as LQKENI. The length of the CDR3 is 16 residues. The CDR3, as DNA: TGTGCCAGCTCACCCAGGGCAGGGGAGAGGTATCAGCCCCAGCATTTT. This gives the protein CASSPRAGERYQPQHF.

The V call is TRBV14, the J call TRBJ2-1; possible D gene TRBD1, 6 bases. CDR3 length: 15 amino acids. The V and J ends lost 8 bases and 1 base respectively, with 15 bases between them. Germline values: CDR1 SGHDN, CDR2 FVKESK. The CDR3: CASGDKQGSYNEQFF. The DNA of the CDR3 is TGTGCCAGCGGAGATAAACAGGGTTCCTACAATGAGCAGTTCTTC.

In DNA form, the CDR3 reads TGTGCCAGTAGTATAGGACTAGCGGAACAAGAGACCCAGTACTTC. As protein: CASSIGLAEQETQYF. This chain links TRBV19 with TRBJ2-5, with TRBD2 matching 9 bases. Unmatched junction bases numbered 2, after V lost 1 base and J lost 2 bases. CDR3 length: 15 residues. CDR1 is LNHDA and CDR2 is SQIVND in the germline V gene (reference sequence).

This chain links TRBV19 with TRBJ2-1; the D is unclear. Trimming removed 4 bases at V and 8 bases at J, with 15 bases between. Germline CDR1 reads LNHDA; CDR2 reads SQIVND (reference sequence). CDR3 length: 14 residues. CDR3 sequence (DNA): TGTGCCAGTAGTAGTAGCCGGGTACCCCATGAGCAGTTCTTC. It specifies CASSSSRVPHEQFF.

The count of this clone is one. The chain has TRBV28 and TRBJ2-1, with D possibly TRBD1 on 6 matching bases. Germline V gene lookup returns CDR1 MDHEN and CDR2 SYDVKM. The germline V and J ends were trimmed by 6 bases and 0 bases, with 15 bases remaining between them. This CDR3 has 16 amino acids. The CDR3 spells CASRQTGQSSYNEQFF. CDR3 coding DNA: TGTGCCAGCAGGCAGACAGGTCAGAGCTCCTACAATGAGCAGTTCTTC.

This chain joins TRBV18 and TRBJ2-3, with TRBD1 as a possible D gene (6 bases). CDR3 length equals 16 residues. Deletions cut 0 bases from V and 0 bases from J, with 10 bases between. Germline V CDR1 and CDR2: KGHSH, LQKENI. CDR3 nucleotide sequence: TGTGCCAGCTCACCACCACAGGGAACCAGCACAGATACGCAGTATTTT. Amino acids: CASSPPQGTSTDTQYF.

This chain joins TRBV2 and TRBJ1-1; a weak D match, TRBD1 (5 bases). The CDR3 totals 13 residues. Germline V CDR1 and CDR2: SNHLY, FYNNEI. Trimming took 3 bases from V and 5 from J, leaving 10 bases between them. CDR3 protein: CASSDGGLTEAFF. DNA for the CDR3: TGTGCCAGCAGTGACGGGGGTTTGACTGAAGCTTTCTTT.

The CDR3 spells CASSPWGLTEAFF. The DNA for the CDR3 is TGTGCCAGCAGTCCCTGGGGGCTGACTGAAGCTTTCTTT. The rearrangement links TRBV6-2 or TRBV6-3 to TRBJ1-1; perhaps TRBD1 as D (6 bases). Germline CDR1 and CDR2: MNHEY and SVGEGT. The CDR3 has 13 residues. Trimming removed 5 bases from V and 5 bases from J, with 12 bases in between.

The chain combines TRBV21-1 with TRBJ1-4; whether TRBD1, the table's D call, matches the DNA was not checked. TRBV21-1 is a listed pseudogene. CDR3 length: 18 residues. In DNA, the CDR3 is TGTGCCAGCAGCAAATCTCCCGAAAGGTACAGAACTAATGAAAAACTGTTTTTT. Residues: CASSKSPERYRTNEKLFF.

This clone was detected once. The chain carries TRBV3-1 (or the pseudogene TRBV3-2) and TRBJ2-3; 8 bases agree with TRBD2. The trim removed 0 bases at V and 4 bases at J, leaving 9 bases unmatched. The CDR3 contains 17 residues. Germline CDR1 is LGHDT and CDR2 is YNNKEL (reference sequence). CDR3 DNA sequence: TGTGCCAGCAGCCAAGATCGGATAGCGGGGTCTGCAGATACGCAGTATTTT. Translation gives CASSQDRIAGSADTQYF.

The CDR3 DNA reads TGTGCCAGTAGTCCAACGACAGGGGGTCTCCCTCAGCCCCAGCATTTT. Its translation is CASSPTTGGLPQPQHF. The gene calls are TRBV19 and TRBJ1-5; 9 bases fit TRBD1. This CDR3 is 16 amino acids long. With V trimmed by 5 bases and J by 6 bases, 11 bases remained unmatched. Germline CDR1 LNHDA, CDR2 SQIVND (reference sequence).

This chain links TRBV24-1 with TRBJ1-1; D is possibly TRBD1 (5 bases). The CDR3 is made up of 13 amino acids. V lost 7 bases and J lost 4, with 12 bases in between. CDR1 KGHDR and CDR2 SFDVKD come from the germline V gene. The CDR3, as DNA: TGTGCCACCAGGGAGGGGACGGCCACTGAAGCTTTCTTT. Protein: CATREGTATEAFF.

The chain joins TRBV7-2 to TRBJ2-1, with a weak D call TRBD1 (5 bases). The CDR3 spans 14 residues. Trimming took 5 bases from V and 8 from J, leaving 16 bases between them. Germline V gives CDR1 SGHTA, CDR2 FQGNSA. CDR3 DNA sequence: TGTGCCAGCAGCAGGGTTGGTGCCAGGGATGAGCAGTTCTTC. Translating gives CASSRVGARDEQFF.

The chain couples TRBV5-1 to TRBJ2-1; a weak D match, TRBD2 (5 bases). This CDR3 spans 15 amino acids. V gave up 1 base and J gave up 9 bases, with 17 bases separating them. CDR1 is SGHRS, CDR2 YFSETQ, per germline. The DNA for the CDR3 is TGCGCCAGCAGCTTGTTAGGAGGATCGGCAAGTGAGCAGTTCTTC. Translating it yields CASSLLGGSASEQFF.

The chain uses TRBV6-5 and TRBJ2-7, with D tentatively TRBD2 (6 bases). With 6 bases removed from V and 6 bases from J, the gap between germline ends came to 15 bases. The CDR3 is 13 residues long. CDR1 is MNHEY and CDR2 is SVGAGI in the germline V gene. The CDR3 loop reads CASRPFGGTEQYF. The CDR3 DNA is TGTGCCAGCAGACCCTTCGGGGGTACCGAGCAGTACTTC.

The chain has TRBV27 and TRBJ2-1, with a tentative D call TRBD1 (6 bases). Germline values: CDR1 MNHEY, CDR2 SMNVEV (reference sequence). The V end was cut by 4 bases, the J end by 6 bases, with 19 bases between. The CDR3 has 16 amino acids. This CDR3 is CASSSSTLQGFNEQFF. The CDR3 coding sequence is TGTGCCAGCAGTTCTAGCACCCTACAGGGTTTCAATGAGCAGTTCTTC.

The chain couples TRBV19 to TRBJ2-2, with TRBD2 identical over 7 bases. The V segment lost 3 bases and the J segment 3 bases; nucleotides outside the gene matches: 25. The germline gives CDR1 LNHDA, CDR2 SQIVND (reference sequence). The CDR3 totals 22 residues. Here the CDR3 reads CASSIWRGGWDMRTSYTGELFF. CDR3 DNA: TGTGCCAGTAGTATTTGGAGGGGAGGGTGGGATATGCGGACGTCCTACACCGGGGAGCTGTTTTTT.

The chain employs TRBV6-5 and TRBJ1-1; D is uncertain. V was clipped by 6 bases and J by 3 bases, with 14 bases between them. The germline CDR1 and CDR2 sequences are MNHEY and SVGAGI. The CDR3 runs to 14 residues. CDR3 loop: CASRPPGRDTEAFF. For the CDR3, the DNA is TGTGCCAGCAGACCCCCTGGGAGGGACACTGAAGCTTTCTTT.